Presented here are 24 T cell receptor beta chains from one specimen sequenced in a study of cytomegalovirus exposure and HLA in healthy donors. Repertoires were generated with immunoSEQ multiplex PCR, while TCRdb's copy carries only in-frame clones and drops some. The sample shows 150,000 to 200,000 clones, about four fifths of them seen only once. Sequences were obtained from PBMCs. Every receptor here comes from a woman in her late teens or twenties in good health and CMV-seropositive.

The V gene is TRBV14, the J gene TRBJ2-6; no reliable D call. The CDR3 length is 14 residues. Trimming cost V 4 bases and J 0 bases, with 4 bases left between them. Germline loops: CDR1 SGHDN, CDR2 FVKESK. For the CDR3, the DNA is TGTGCCAGCAGCCCCCACTCTGGGGCCAACGTCCTGACTTTC. Residues: CASSPHSGANVLTF.

CDR3 region: CAIGVGTLNTEAFF. The CDR3 DNA is TGTGCCATCGGGGTCGGGACATTGAACACTGAAGCTTTCTTT. This chain uses TRBV10-3 with TRBJ1-1; TRBD1 might be the D (6 bases). This CDR3 has 14 amino acids. Per germline, CDR1 ENHRY and CDR2 SYGVKD. With 8 bases removed from V and 0 bases from J, the gap between germline ends came to 13 bases.

The gene calls are TRBV2 and TRBJ2-7, with 9 bases fitting TRBD1. V dropped 6 bases and J dropped 5; count of bases not matched to a gene: 8. CDR3 length: 14 amino acids. Per the germline V gene, CDR1 is SNHLY and CDR2 is FYNNEI. CDR3 region: CASREGTGTNEQYF. CDR3 nucleotides: TGTGCCAGCAGGGAGGGGACAGGGACTAACGAGCAGTACTTC.

CDR3: CASNAGGLPDTQYF. For the CDR3, the DNA is TGTGCCAGCAATGCGGGGGGGCTCCCAGATACGCAGTATTTT. V gene TRBV6-5 combines with J gene TRBJ2-3, with 9 positions matching TRBD2. Germline V gene lookup returns CDR1 MNHEY and CDR2 SVGAGI. Trimming at V came to 7 bases and at J to 4 bases, leaving 6 bases not matched to a gene. The CDR3 loop spans 14 amino acids.

The chain combines TRBV4-2 with TRBJ2-1; D not resolved. Trimming removed 0 bases from V and 0 bases from J, with 12 bases in between. This CDR3 region has 17 residues. Germline CDR1 is LGHNA and CDR2 is YNFKEQ. The CDR3 protein is CASSQDLAESSYNEQFF. The CDR3 DNA follows: TGTGCCAGCAGCCAAGATCTCGCCGAGAGCTCCTACAATGAGCAGTTCTTC.

The V and J genes are TRBV11-2 and TRBJ2-5, with 9 nucleotides matching TRBD2. Trimming at V came to 8 bases and at J to 1 base, leaving 5 bases not matched to a gene. Germline CDR1 reads SGHAT; CDR2 reads FQNNGV. There are 14 residues in the CDR3. The CDR3 spells CASRAGGSQETQYF. DNA for the CDR3: TGTGCCAGCCGTGCGGGGGGGAGCCAAGAGACCCAGTACTTC.

The chain employs TRBV29-1 and TRBJ2-1, with TRBD2 matching over 12 bases. The germline CDR1 and CDR2 sequences are SQVTM and ANQGSEA. This CDR3 is built from 18 residues. V shed 6 bases and J 4 bases; nucleotides not matched to a gene: 16. The CDR3 region has the DNA TGCAGCGTCACCGGTCGCCTAGCGGGGGGGCACGGTTACAATGAGCAGTTCTTC. It yields the protein CSVTGRLAGGHGYNEQFF.

J is TRBJ2-7 and V is TRBV18, with TRBD1 matching over 7 bases. The CDR3 is 15 amino acids. Looked up from germline, CDR1 is KGHSH and CDR2 is LQKENI. After removal of 3 bases from V and 11 bases from J, the junction contained 16 bases not matched to a gene. The CDR3 sequence is CASSPAPGQDRSKYF. In DNA form, the CDR3 reads TGTGCCAGCTCACCGGCCCCTGGGCAGGACAGGTCGAAGTACTTC.

The V and J genes are TRBV5-1 and TRBJ2-2, with 7 bases aligning to TRBD2. V lost 5 bases to trimming and J lost 6 bases; unmatched junction nucleotides: 13. The CDR3 contains 16 residues. Germline-derived CDR1 and CDR2 are SGHRS and YFSETQ. CDR3 protein: CASRVGREVLAGELFF. The CDR3 nucleotides are TGCGCCAGCAGGGTGGGTCGGGAGGTATTAGCCGGGGAGCTGTTTTTT. Together with reference TRBV5-1 and TRBJ2-2, the CDR3 gives the full variable domain: KAGVTQTPRYLIKTRGQQVTLSCSPISGHRSVSWYQQTPGQGLQFLFEYFSETQRNKGNFPGRFSGRQFSNSRSEMNVSTLELGDSALYLCASRVGREVLAGELFFGEGSRLTVL.

V gene TRBV4-1 combines with J gene TRBJ1-2; D is unclear. The germline CDR1 and CDR2 sequences are MGHRA and YSYEKL. The length of the CDR3 is 13 residues. Trimming left V 1 base short and J 6 bases short, with 9 bases between. CDR3 sequence reads: CASSQASGNGYTF. CDR3 nucleotides: TGCGCCAGCAGCCAAGCATCGGGGAATGGCTACACCTTC.

This clone appeared once. This chain's CDR3 is CASTDRVNTGELFF. CDR3 sequence (DNA): TGTGCCAGCACGGACAGGGTGAACACCGGGGAGCTGTTTTTT. The V call is TRBV27, the J call TRBJ2-2; 8 nucleotides line up with TRBD1. The V gene end was trimmed by 7 bases and the J gene end by 1 base; junction bases not matched to a gene: 2. The CDR3 contains 14 residues. Per germline, CDR1 MNHEY and CDR2 SMNVEV (reference sequence).

The chain has TRBV5-1 and TRBJ2-1, with a possible D match to TRBD2 (6 bases). Germline-derived CDR1 and CDR2 are SGHRS and YFSETQ. The CDR3 runs 16 residues. Trimming removed 1 base from V and 4 bases from J, with 15 bases in between. CDR3 in amino acids: CASSLRPGLRYNEQFF. DNA for the CDR3: TGCGCCAGCAGCTTGAGGCCGGGACTCCGATACAATGAGCAGTTCTTC.

The V call is TRBV19, the J call TRBJ2-3; D possibly corresponds to TRBD2 (5 bases). The CDR3 contains 14 residues. V was cut by 0 bases and J by 5 bases, with 9 bases left in between. From germline, CDR1 is LNHDA and CDR2 SQIVND (reference sequence). The CDR3 loop reads CASSIEAGGDTQYF. CDR3 DNA sequence: TGTGCCAGTAGTATAGAGGCGGGCGGAGATACGCAGTATTTT.

The V gene is TRBV13, the J gene TRBJ2-1; 8 nucleotides agree with TRBD1. CDR1 PRHDT and CDR2 FYEKMQ come from the germline V gene (reference sequence). Trimming took 5 bases from V and 5 from J; bases not matched to a gene: 8. This CDR3 region has 15 residues. The CDR3 nucleotides are TGTGCCAGCAGCCGACAGGGGTCACATAACAATGAGCAGTTCTTC. Its translation is CASSRQGSHNNEQFF. Combining the CDR3 with reference TRBV13 and TRBJ2-1 gives the whole variable domain AAGVIQSPRHLIKEKRETATLKCYPIPRHDTVYWYQQGPGQDPQFLISFYEKMQSDKGSIPDRFSAQQFSDYHSELNMSSLELGDSALYFCASSRQGSHNNEQFFGPGTRLTVL.

This clone was observed once. The chain has TRBV6-5 and TRBJ1-6; 7 bases match TRBD1. The J segment lost 10 bases and the V segment lost 6 bases, leaving 9 bases of the junction unmatched. In germline, CDR1 is MNHEY, CDR2 SVGAGI. This CDR3 region has 14 residues. The chain's CDR3 is CASSRDRVESPLHF. CDR3 DNA: TGTGCCAGCAGCCGAGACAGGGTCGAATCACCCCTCCACTTT.

The rearrangement links TRBV13 to TRBJ2-3, with D possibly TRBD1 on 5 matching bases. Germline V gene data show CDR1 as PRHDT and CDR2 as FYEKMQ (reference sequence). With 0 bases removed from V and 10 bases from J, the gap between germline ends came to 8 bases. The CDR3 runs 12 residues. The CDR3, as DNA: TGTGCCAGCAGCTTAGGGGACAAAGCGCAGTATTTT. Translation: CASSLGDKAQYF.

J is TRBJ2-7 and V is TRBV27; TRBD2 aligns across 9 bases. The J segment lost 6 bases and the V segment lost 1 base, leaving 16 bases of the junction unmatched. The CDR3 length is 18 residues. Germline CDR1 and CDR2: MNHEY and SMNVEV (reference sequence). CDR3 region: CASSLLVQAGGVTSEQYF. CDR3 coding DNA: TGTGCCAGCAGTTTATTGGTACAGGCGGGGGGGGTCACTAGCGAGCAGTACTTC.

This sequence joins TRBV6-5 and TRBJ1-1; D not certain. Germline values: CDR1 MNHEY, CDR2 SVGAGI. V was pared by 6 bases and J by 5 bases, with 16 bases between. The CDR3 has 14 amino acids. The CDR3 here is CASRALTRLTEAFF. The DNA for the CDR3 is TGTGCCAGCAGGGCCTTAACACGCTTGACTGAAGCTTTCTTT.

The chain couples TRBV20-1 to TRBJ2-7; D gene uncertain. The V gene's germline CDR1 is DFQATT and CDR2 SNEGSKA (reference sequence). V gave up 3 bases and J gave up 4 bases, with 4 bases separating them. This CDR3 contains 10 residues. The DNA of the CDR3 is TGCAGTGCTAGGTCGTACGAGCAGTACTTC. Its translation is CSARSYEQYF.

This rearrangement joins TRBV9 to TRBJ2-5; D perhaps matches TRBD1 (6 bases). V lost 3 bases and J lost 4, with 10 bases in between. Germline values: CDR1 SGDLS, CDR2 YYNGEE. The length of the CDR3 is 13 residues. The CDR3 spells CASSEGGLETQYF. The DNA for the CDR3 is TGTGCCAGCAGCGAAGGGGGTCTAGAGACCCAGTACTTC. Drawing the rest from reference TRBV9 and TRBJ2-5, the complete variable domain is DSGVTQTPKHLITATGQRVTLRCSPRSGDLSVYWYQQSLDQGLQFLIQYYNGEERAKGNILERFSAQQFPDLHSELNLSSLELGDSALYFCASSEGGLETQYFGPGTRLLVL.

The chain employs TRBV7-9 and TRBJ1-2; D is ambiguous. Germline CDR1 reads SEHNR; CDR2 reads FQNEAQ (reference sequence). The CDR3 is 15 residues long. V was cut by 3 bases and J by 8 bases, with 19 bases left in between. CDR3 in amino acids: CASSFGERRDGGYTF. The DNA of the CDR3 is TGTGCCAGCAGCTTTGGGGAGAGGAGGGATGGCGGCTACACCTTC.

The gene calls are TRBV5-6 and TRBJ1-2; 7 nucleotides align to TRBD1. This CDR3 contains 16 residues. In germline, CDR1 is SGHDT, CDR2 YYEEEE. With V trimmed by 6 bases and J by 1 base, 12 bases remained unmatched. The CDR3 nucleotides are TGTGCCAGCACCAATTGGGGGACAGTTATTAACTATGGCTACACCTTC. As protein: CASTNWGTVINYGYTF. The variable domain in full, completed from reference TRBV5-6 and TRBJ1-2, reads DAGVTQSPTHLIKTRGQQVTLRCSPKSGHDTVSWYQQALGQGPQFIFQYYEEEERQRGNFPDRFSGHQFPNYSSELNVNALLLGDSALYLCASTNWGTVINYGYTFGSGTRLTVV.

The rearrangement joins TRBV6-9 to TRBJ1-3; perhaps TRBD1 as D (5 bases). Per germline, CDR1 MNHGY and CDR2 SVAAGI. The CDR3 is made up of 15 amino acids. The V and J ends lost 8 bases and 0 bases respectively, with 14 bases between them. Here the CDR3 DNA reads TGTGCCAGCTGTGTATTGGGGCCCTCTGGAAACACCATATATTTT. This encodes CASCVLGPSGNTIYF.

The chain combines TRBV27 with TRBJ2-3; 7 nucleotides align to TRBD1. The CDR3 runs 17 residues. V lost 7 bases to trimming and J lost 2 bases; unmatched junction nucleotides: 15. The germline gives CDR1 MNHEY, CDR2 SMNVEV (reference sequence). In DNA, the CDR3 is TGTGCCAGCACCCCGACAGGGCATCAAAGAGACACAGATACGCAGTATTTT. This codes for CASTPTGHQRDTDTQYF.